A selection of T cell receptor beta chains follows, all from one sample in a study of blood T cell repertoires in COVID-19. The protocol was immunoSEQ multiplex PCR, while the TCRdb copy is restricted to in-frame clones and leaves out a portion. The sample records about 22,000 clones, about nine tenths being singletons. What was sequenced was peripheral blood. These receptors were taken from a man between 65 and 85 years old with acute or convalescent COVID-19. CDR3s include the opening cysteine and the closing phenylalanine or tryptophan. The D gene is left open where the match is weak. The size field is filled for only some rows; it gives once, few, many or a size class.

D	V	J	size	CDR3
.	TRBV15	TRBJ1-1	.	CATSRVRTEAFF
.	TRBV9	TRBJ2-2	.	CASSVFTGELFF
TRBD1	TRBV5-1	TRBJ2-3	.	CASSLGGQGSGDTQYF
.	TRBV6-2/TRBV6-3	TRBJ1-5	.	CASSTSRSNQPQHF
.	TRBV4-3	TRBJ1-1	.	CASSVGGGTEAFF
TRBD1	TRBV19	TRBJ2-1	.	CASSPLYRGLSYNEQFF
.	TRBV5-4	TRBJ1-2	once	CASSTLQGLHYGYTF
TRBD2	TRBV3-1/TRBV3-2	TRBJ2-1	.	CASSSRGTSGYNEQFF
.	TRBV7-9	TRBJ1-3	once	CASRPDSSGNTIYF
.	TRBV6-4	TRBJ2-3	.	CASSDSTGSTDTQYF
.	TRBV29-1	TRBJ1-1	.	CSVGENTEAFF
TRBD2	TRBV18	TRBJ2-7	.	CASSPPSGRIYEQYF
.	TRBV6-5	TRBJ2-3	.	CASRTSTDTQYF
TRBD1	TRBV7-2	TRBJ2-7	.	CASSTGQGPYEQYF
.	TRBV4-1	TRBJ1-2	.	CASSQDPGGSSYGYTF
TRBD2	TRBV29-1	TRBJ2-3	.	CRVPPGLATDTQYF
.	TRBV6-5	TRBJ1-1	.	CASKWLGDGGTEAFF
.	TRBV19	TRBJ1-5	.	CASSIRENQPQHF
.	TRBV19	TRBJ1-5	.	CASSITVSAVHQPQHF
TRBD1	TRBV6-5	TRBJ2-7	few	CASRPPGGEQYF
TRBD1	TRBV11-2	TRBJ1-5	.	CASSSTGKNQPQHF
.	TRBV28	TRBJ1-1	once	CATSLQGGNTEAFF
.	TRBV5-6	TRBJ2-7	.	CASSFTGFGGKSYEQYF
.	TRBV10-2	TRBJ1-2	.	CASSSQGYGYTF
TRBD1	TRBV7-9	TRBJ2-2	.	CASSDRTGSGELFF
.	TRBV11-2	TRBJ1-1	.	CASSSQLSSTEAFF
TRBD2	TRBV24-1	TRBJ2-1	.	CATSDLLLTSGRAEQFF
TRBD1	TRBV7-2	TRBJ2-5	few	CASSLTDRVGTQYF
TRBD1	TRBV6-6	TRBJ1-4	.	CASRGPGQGLNEKLFF
TRBD2	TRBV5-1	TRBJ2-1	.	CASSSQAGGPYNEQFF
.	TRBV6-5	TRBJ1-5	.	CASSSPQGYSNQPQHF
TRBD2	TRBV20-1	TRBJ2-4	.	CSASAGLALYF
TRBD2	TRBV7-2	TRBJ2-1	.	CASSLVGLAGTYNEQFF
.	TRBV7-2	TRBJ2-2	.	CASSRDWNTGELFF
TRBD1	TRBV5-5	TRBJ1-5	.	CASSLVPGTGGNQPQHF
.	TRBV7-9	TRBJ2-6	.	CASSLFLSGANVLTF
.	TRBV2	TRBJ1-1	.	CASRGQGRNTEAFF
.	TRBV4-3	TRBJ1-1	.	CASSQVWGVPPAFF
.	TRBV25-1	TRBJ1-1	.	CASSDPGRGGTEAFF
.	TRBV6-5	TRBJ2-7	.	CASGMGRGVGEQYF
TRBD1	TRBV20-1	TRBJ1-5	.	CSASQGGGGQPQHF
TRBD2	TRBV10-3	TRBJ2-7	.	CAIRATSGGDYEQYF
.	TRBV18	TRBJ1-3	few	CASSPLETSASGNTIYF
.	TRBV30	TRBJ1-1	few	CAWGGLPGTEAFF
TRBD1	TRBV28	TRBJ1-5	.	CASSPGDRGTFYSNQPQHF
.	TRBV20-1	TRBJ1-1	few	CSASWQGGNTEAFF
TRBD1	TRBV5-4	TRBJ1-4	.	CASSSGTGLQKLFF
.	TRBV10-1	TRBJ1-2	.	CASSEWGDYGYTF
TRBD2	TRBV19	TRBJ2-1	once	CASSIGSGSINEQFF
TRBD2	TRBV28	TRBJ2-3	.	CASSPTGLAEYTDTQYF
TRBD1	TRBV18	TRBJ1-5	few	CASSQTGTGNQPQHF